Listed below are T cell receptor beta chains from one sample, sequenced in a study of human T cells and chemical hapten exposure. TCRdb redid the calling of the RACE reads with MiXCR, one entry per CDR3 protein. The data contain 340,000 or so distinct CDR3 sequences, 5.5% to 8% of them singletons. Sample: whole blood, taken in connection with sensitization to the hapten diphenylcyclopropenone (DPC). Source of these receptors: a woman aged 18-29 years with alopecia areata. Some clones in this sample may be carry-over from other donors' samples. Both conserved end residues are part of each CDR3. D genes are given only for firm matches. Size is omitted from some rows. Given values are once, few, many or a class for expanded clones.

d_gene | j_gene | abundance | v_gene | CDR3aa | CDR3nt
TRBD1 | TRBJ2-3 | many | TRBV6-2/TRBV6-3 | CASNYGDSLHRTDTQYF | TGTGCCAGCAACTACGGGGACAGCCTCCACCGCACAGATACGCAGTATTTT
TRBD1 | TRBJ1-2 | - | TRBV3-1 | CASSQSPGTGQSGYTF | TGTGCCAGCAGCCAGAGTCCCGGGACAGGGCAATCTGGCTACACCTTC
TRBD1 | TRBJ1-1 | few | TRBV6-6 | CASSYLRDSPEAFF | TGTGCCAGCAGTTACCTCCGGGACAGCCCTGAAGCTTTCTTT
- | TRBJ2-1 | few | TRBV12-3/TRBV12-4 | CASRSDSRDEQFF | TGTGCCAGCAGATCGGACAGTCGGGATGAGCAGTTCTTC
- | TRBJ2-7 | - | TRBV5-1 | CASSLASASYEQYF | TGCGCCAGCAGCTTGGCCTCGGCCTCCTACGAGCAGTACTTC
- | TRBJ2-2 | - | TRBV7-9 | CASSTPSIAPPLFF | TGTGCCAGCAGCACTCCATCGATCGCCCCCCCGCTGTTTTTT
TRBD1 | TRBJ2-3 | - | TRBV13 | CASRPTGGGTDTQYF | TGTGCCAGCAGGCCGACAGGGGGTGGCACAGATACGCAGTATTTT
- | TRBJ2-1 | - | TRBV5-4 | CASSYGSLGQFF | TGTGCCAGCAGTTACGGTAGTTTGGGGCAGTTCTTC
- | TRBJ1-5 | - | TRBV27 | CASSPKGLSYSNQPQHF | TGTGCCAGCAGTCCCAAGGGCCTTAGCTATAGCAATCAGCCCCAGCATTTT
TRBD1 | TRBJ2-7 | many | TRBV25-1 | CASSGTGDEQYF | TGTGCCAGCAGTGGGACAGGGGACGAGCAGTACTTC
TRBD2 | TRBJ2-7 | many | TRBV10-1 | CASSPPGTSGVEQYF | TGCGCCAGCAGCCCACCCGGGACTAGCGGAGTCGAGCAGTACTTC
- | TRBJ2-7 | many | TRBV7-8 | CASSPVGARPYEQYF | TGTGCCAGCAGCCCGGTCGGTGCCCGACCCTACGAGCAGTACTTC
TRBD1 | TRBJ2-7 | few | TRBV3-1 | CASSQRDRAYEQYF | TGTGCCAGCAGCCAAAGGGACAGGGCCTACGAGCAGTACTTC
- | TRBJ2-2 | few | TRBV10-3 | CAISDAGGNTGELFF | TGTGCCATCAGTGACGCGGGCGGGAACACCGGGGAGCTGTTTTTT
- | TRBJ2-4 | many | TRBV6-6 | CASRTPEGVKNIQYF | TGTGCCAGCAGAACTCCCGAGGGGGTCAAAAACATTCAGTACTTC
- | TRBJ1-1 | - | TRBV11-2 | CASSTQRGPGTEAFF | TGTGCCAGCAGCACCCAGCGGGGGCCGGGCACTGAAGCTTTCTTT
TRBD1 | TRBJ2-2 | few | TRBV5-1 | CAGRQGARTGELFF | TGCGCCGGAAGACAGGGGGCGCGCACCGGGGAGCTGTTTTTT
- | TRBJ2-2 | - | TRBV7-9 | CVSSLKSPNTGELFF | TGTGTCAGCAGCTTAAAAAGTCCGAACACCGGGGAGCTGTTTTTT
TRBD2 | TRBJ2-1 | many | TRBV28 | CASHLAGGFDEQFF | TGTGCCAGCCACTTAGCGGGGGGATTCGATGAGCAGTTCTTC
TRBD2 | TRBJ2-1 | many | TRBV6-2/TRBV6-3 | CATGTSGGPGFF | TGTGCCACCGGGACTAGCGGGGGGCCCGGCTTCTTC
- | TRBJ1-2 | - | TRBV10-3 | CAIARDTASKDGYTF | TGTGCCATCGCACGGGACACGGCCTCCAAGGATGGCTACACCTTC
- | TRBJ2-6 | few | TRBV6-2/TRBV6-3 | CASMISSGANVLTF | TGTGCCAGCATGATATCCTCTGGGGCCAACGTCCTGACTTTC
- | TRBJ1-5 | few | TRBV7-3 | CASSFSKGQPQHF | TGTGCCAGCAGCTTCTCGAAAGGGCAGCCCCAGCATTTT
- | TRBJ2-7 | - | TRBV6-5 | CASSRLGNEQYF | TGTGCCAGCAGCCGCCTTGGGAACGAGCAGTACTTC
- | TRBJ1-5 | many | TRBV12-3/TRBV12-4 | CASSPGDPGIGNQPQHF | TGTGCCAGCAGTCCCGGGGACCCCGGAATAGGCAATCAGCCCCAGCATTTT
- | TRBJ2-5 | many | TRBV12-3/TRBV12-4 | CASSSQTRTGETQYF | TGTGCCAGCAGTTCCCAGACTAGGACTGGCGAGACCCAGTACTTC
- | TRBJ2-6 | - | TRBV5-1 | CASSLGGAAGANVLTF | TGCGCCAGCAGCCTGGGGGGGGCTGCCGGGGCCAACGTCCTGACTTTC
TRBD1 | TRBJ1-2 | few | TRBV6-2/TRBV6-3 | CASSRGQVYGYTF | TGTGCCAGCAGCCGGGGACAGGTCTATGGCTACACCTTC
- | TRBJ2-6 | many | TRBV5-1 | CASSLGSGANVLTF | TGTGCCAGCAGCTTGGGCTCTGGGGCCAACGTCCTGACTTTC
- | TRBJ2-7 | - | TRBV4-3 | CASSQDGRTLEQYF | TGCGCCAGCAGCCAAGACGGTCGTACACTCGAGCAGTACTTC
- | TRBJ1-1 | - | TRBV5-1 | CASSLASPTMNTEAFF | TGCGCCAGCAGCTTGGCCAGCCCCACCATGAACACTGAAGCTTTCTTT
- | TRBJ2-3 | many | TRBV12-3/TRBV12-4 | CASSGAETTDTQYF | TGTGCCAGCAGTGGAGCCGAGACAACAGATACGCAGTATTTT
TRBD1 | TRBJ1-1 | - | TRBV6-5 | CASSYPTDRGTEAFF | TGTGCCAGCAGTTACCCGACCGACAGGGGAACTGAAGCTTTCTTT
- | TRBJ2-1 | few | TRBV21-1 | CASSKTGRSYNEQFF | TGTGCCAGCAGCAAGACAGGGCGTTCCTACAATGAGCAGTTCTTC
TRBD1 | TRBJ1-1 | - | TRBV11-1 | CASSAGQGRSNTEAFF | TGTGCCAGCAGCGCCGGACAGGGACGATCTAACACTGAAGCTTTCTTT
TRBD1 | TRBJ2-1 | many | TRBV28 | CASSMDRGSYNEQFF | TGTGCCAGCAGTATGGACAGGGGCTCCTACAATGAGCAGTTCTTC
TRBD1 | TRBJ2-1 | - | TRBV18 | CASSQRETGNDEQFF | TGTGCCAGCTCCCAAAGGGAGACAGGGAATGATGAGCAGTTCTTC
- | TRBJ1-6 | - | TRBV7-2 | CASTARTLNSPLHF | TGTGCCAGCACCGCAAGGACATTGAATTCACCCCTCCACTTT
- | TRBJ1-2 | - | TRBV5-5 | CASRTHGEDGYTF | TGTGCCAGCAGGACCCACGGGGAGGATGGCTACACCTTC
TRBD1 | TRBJ2-7 | few | TRBV28 | CASRLLGTGDEQYF | TGTGCCAGCAGGTTGCTCGGGACAGGGGACGAGCAGTACTTC
- | TRBJ1-6 | - | TRBV7-6 | CASSLGGTSPLHF | TGTGCCAGCAGCTTAGGAGGGACTTCACCCCTCCACTTT
- | TRBJ1-1 | many | TRBV6-1 | CASSAGETNTEAFF | TGTGCCAGCAGTGCGGGGGAAACGAACACTGAAGCTTTCTTT
TRBD2 | TRBJ2-3 | many | TRBV7-2 | CASSPSGRTQYF | TGTGCCAGCAGCCCTAGCGGGAGGACGCAGTATTTT
- | TRBJ1-2 | many | TRBV6-6 | CASTPGGAYGYTF | TGTGCCAGCACCCCCGGGGGGGCCTATGGCTACACCTTC
- | TRBJ1-6 | few | TRBV2 | CASRVRQINSPLHF | TGTGCCAGCAGGGTCAGACAGATTAATTCACCCCTCCACTTT
- | TRBJ2-7 | - | TRBV27 | CASSLSTYRGDEQYF | TGTGCCAGCAGTTTATCTACCTATAGGGGCGACGAGCAGTACTTC
- | TRBJ1-6 | few | TRBV11-2 | CASSLLGGRDNSPLHF | TGTGCCAGCAGCTTATTAGGGGGGAGAGACAATTCACCCCTCCACTTT
- | TRBJ2-7 | - | TRBV6-5 | CASSPGDFVYEQYF | TGTGCCAGCAGTCCGGGGGACTTTGTCTACGAGCAGTACTTC
- | TRBJ1-1 | - | TRBV25-1 | CASSEGRPNTEAFF | TGTGCCAGCAGTGAGGGACGGCCCAACACTGAAGCTTTCTTT
- | TRBJ1-1 | - | TRBV20-1 | CSATAPERTEAFF | TGCAGTGCTACGGCTCCGGAGAGGACTGAAGCTTTCTTT
- | TRBJ1-4 | few | TRBV6-1 | CASSLLEGIGGNEKLFF | TGTGCCAGCTCACTCCTGGAGGGGATCGGAGGGAATGAAAAACTGTTTTTT
- | TRBJ2-3 | few | TRBV7-9 | CASSAWADTQYF | TGTGCCAGCAGCGCGTGGGCGGATACGCAGTATTTT
- | TRBJ1-2 | few | TRBV28 | CASSLQVASRYTF | TGTGCCAGCAGCCTCCAAGTCGCGAGTCGCTACACCTTC
- | TRBJ1-1 | - | TRBV4-2 | CASSQESDGEAFF | TGTGCCAGCAGCCAAGAGTCGGACGGAGAAGCTTTCTTT
- | TRBJ1-2 | - | TRBV12-3/TRBV12-4 | CASSLGSGGYTF | TGTGCCAGCAGTCTGGGTTCTGGTGGCTACACCTTC
- | TRBJ1-5 | many | TRBV6-2/TRBV6-3 | CASSRDNQPQHF | TGTGCCAGCAGTAGGGACAATCAGCCCCAGCATTTT
- | TRBJ2-7 | - | TRBV21-1 | CASSKDEGATTYEQYF | TGTGCCAGCAGCAAAGACGAAGGGGCGACGACCTACGAGCAGTACTTC
TRBD1 | TRBJ2-2 | many | TRBV10-3 | CAISRQGANTGELFF | TGTGCCATCAGTCGACAGGGGGCGAACACCGGGGAGCTGTTTTTT